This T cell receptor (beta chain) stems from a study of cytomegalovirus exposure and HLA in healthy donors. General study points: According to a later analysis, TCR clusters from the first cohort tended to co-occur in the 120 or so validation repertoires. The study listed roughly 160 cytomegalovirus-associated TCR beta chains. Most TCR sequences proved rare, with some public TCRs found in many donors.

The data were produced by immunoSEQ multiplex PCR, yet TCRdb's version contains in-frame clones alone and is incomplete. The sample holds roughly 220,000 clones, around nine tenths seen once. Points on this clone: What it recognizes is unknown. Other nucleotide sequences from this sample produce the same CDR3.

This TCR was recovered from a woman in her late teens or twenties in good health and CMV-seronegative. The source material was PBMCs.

The CDR3 reads CASSIEDSYEQYF. CDR3 nucleotide sequence: TGTGCCAGTAGTATCGAGGACTCCTACGAGCAGTACTTC. This chain links TRBV19 with TRBJ2-7; D not certain. Germline V lookup: CDR1 LNHDA, CDR2 SQIVND (reference sequence). The V gene lost 3 bases and the J gene lost 0 bases, with 6 bases spanning the gap. This CDR3 has 13 residues.